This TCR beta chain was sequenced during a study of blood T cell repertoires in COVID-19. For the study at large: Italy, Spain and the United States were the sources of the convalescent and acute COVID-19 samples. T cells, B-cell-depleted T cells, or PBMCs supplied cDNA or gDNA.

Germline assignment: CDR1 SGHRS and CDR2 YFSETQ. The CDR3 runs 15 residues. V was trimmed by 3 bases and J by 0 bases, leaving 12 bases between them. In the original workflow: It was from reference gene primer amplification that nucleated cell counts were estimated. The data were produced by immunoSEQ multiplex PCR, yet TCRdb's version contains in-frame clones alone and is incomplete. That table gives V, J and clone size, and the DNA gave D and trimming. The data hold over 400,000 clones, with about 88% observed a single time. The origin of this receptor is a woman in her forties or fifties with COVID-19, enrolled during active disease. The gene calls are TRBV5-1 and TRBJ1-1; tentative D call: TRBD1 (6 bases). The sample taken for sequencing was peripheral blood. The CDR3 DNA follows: TGCGCCAGCAGCTGGGGACACCGGATGAACACTGAAGCTTTCTTT. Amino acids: CASSWGHRMNTEAFF.